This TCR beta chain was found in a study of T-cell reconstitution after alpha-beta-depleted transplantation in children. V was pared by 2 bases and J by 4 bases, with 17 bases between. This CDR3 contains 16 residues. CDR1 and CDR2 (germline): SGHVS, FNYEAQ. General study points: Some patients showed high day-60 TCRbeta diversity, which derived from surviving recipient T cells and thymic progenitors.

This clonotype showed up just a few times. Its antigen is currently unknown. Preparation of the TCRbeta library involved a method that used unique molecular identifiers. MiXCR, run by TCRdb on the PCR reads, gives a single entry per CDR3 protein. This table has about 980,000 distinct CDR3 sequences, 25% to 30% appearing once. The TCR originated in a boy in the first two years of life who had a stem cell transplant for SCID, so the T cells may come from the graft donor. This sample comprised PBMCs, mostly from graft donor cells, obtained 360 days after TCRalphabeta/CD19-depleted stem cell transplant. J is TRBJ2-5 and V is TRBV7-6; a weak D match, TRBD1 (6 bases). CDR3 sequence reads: CASSLSGGGGGETQYF. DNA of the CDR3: TGTGCCAGCAGCTTAAGTGGGGGCGGTGGAGGAGAGACCCAGTACTTC.